These T cell receptor beta chains were read from a single sample in a study of blood T cell repertoires in COVID-19. TCRdb's table, derived via immunoSEQ multiplex PCR, lists solely in-frame clones and lacks some. Among 250,000 or so clones listed, less than 90% were seen once. Sequenced sample: peripheral blood. All receptors derive from a woman aged 40 to 50 who had recovered from COVID-19. CDR3s include the opening cysteine and the closing phenylalanine or tryptophan. D genes are given only for firm matches. Clone size appears in some rows only: once, few, many, or a class for an expanded clone.

once	-	TRBJ2-3	TRBV28	CASSLGDWRGDTQYF	TGTGCCAGCAGTTTAGGGGACTGGAGAGGAGATACGCAGTATTTT
-	-	TRBJ1-2	TRBV10-3	CAISGTAENSNYGYTF	TGTGCCATCAGTGGGACAGCAGAAAACTCTAACTATGGCTACACCTTC
few	TRBD2	TRBJ2-2	TRBV2	CASSPGPGRGTGELFF	TGTGCCAGCAGCCCGGGACCAGGGCGGGGGACCGGGGAGCTGTTTTTT
-	TRBD2	TRBJ2-3	TRBV28	CASSFFRLARRGVSRGTDTQYF	TGTGCCAGCAGTTTTTTTCGTTTGGCAAGGCGGGGGGTTTCGCGTGGCACAGATACGCAGTATTTT
-	TRBD1	TRBJ1-1	TRBV6-5	CASSEGQTMNTEAFF	TGTGCCAGCAGCGAGGGACAGACAATGAACACTGAAGCTTTCTTT
-	-	TRBJ1-1	TRBV27	CASRHQVNTEAFF	TGTGCCAGCCGACACCAGGTGAACACTGAAGCTTTCTTT
few	-	TRBJ1-2	TRBV30	CAWSVGRGDGYTF	TGTGCCTGGAGTGTAGGCAGGGGAGACGGCTACACCTTC
-	TRBD2	TRBJ2-5	TRBV4-2	CASSQEVASGQETQYF	TGTGCCAGCAGCCAAGAGGTCGCTAGCGGCCAAGAGACCCAGTACTTC
-	-	TRBJ2-5	TRBV6-1	CASSEVPEETQYF	TGTGCCAGCAGTGAAGTTCCTGAGGAGACCCAGTACTTC
once	TRBD2	TRBJ2-7	TRBV9	CASSVDRSGGAQVQYF	TGTGCCAGCAGCGTAGATCGGAGCGGGGGGGCCCAAGTGCAGTACTTC
-	TRBD2	TRBJ2-3	TRBV15	CATSITSGGTISTDTQYF	TGTGCCACCAGCATAACTAGCGGGGGGACAATCAGCACAGATACGCAGTATTTT
-	-	TRBJ2-1	TRBV2	CATSFYNEQFF	TGTGCCACGTCTTTTTACAATGAGCAGTTCTTC
-	-	TRBJ2-7	TRBV20-1	CSADISYEQYF	TGCAGTGCAGACATTTCCTACGAGCAGTACTTC
once	TRBD1	TRBJ2-7	TRBV19	CASSRDRETYEQYF	TGTGCCAGTTCCCGGGACAGGGAAACATACGAGCAGTACTTC
few	TRBD1	TRBJ1-2	TRBV7-2	CASSRTGEGYGYTF	TGTGCCAGCAGCCGGACAGGGGAGGGCTATGGCTACACCTTC
-	-	TRBJ2-2	TRBV10-1	CASSETGATGELFF	TGCGCCAGCAGTGAGACTGGAGCCACCGGGGAGCTGTTTTTT
-	TRBD1	TRBJ2-7	TRBV5-1	CASSLGGTDMSHEQYF	TGCGCCAGCAGCTTGGGGGGGACAGATATGTCCCACGAGCAGTACTTC
once	-	TRBJ1-4	TRBV5-6	CASSLIRGTNEKLFF	TGTGCCAGCAGCTTGATCAGGGGAACTAATGAAAAACTGTTTTTT
-	TRBD2	TRBJ2-3	TRBV4-2	CASSQERGGPDTQYF	TGTGCCAGCAGCCAAGAGCGGGGGGGCCCAGATACGCAGTATTTT